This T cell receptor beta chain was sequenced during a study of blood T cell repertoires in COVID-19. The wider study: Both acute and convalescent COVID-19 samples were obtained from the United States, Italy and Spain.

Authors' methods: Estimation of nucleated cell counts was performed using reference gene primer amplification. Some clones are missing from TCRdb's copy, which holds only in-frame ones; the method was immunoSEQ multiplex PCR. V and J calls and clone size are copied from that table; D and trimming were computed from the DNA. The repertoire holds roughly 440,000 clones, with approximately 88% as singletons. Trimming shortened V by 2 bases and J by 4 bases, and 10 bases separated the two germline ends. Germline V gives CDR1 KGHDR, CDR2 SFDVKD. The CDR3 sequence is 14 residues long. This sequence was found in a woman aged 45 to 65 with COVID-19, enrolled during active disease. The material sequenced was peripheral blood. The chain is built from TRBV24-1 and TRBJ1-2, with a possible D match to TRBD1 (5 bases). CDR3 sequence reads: CATSDSDTLYGYTF. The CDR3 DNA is TGTGCCACCAGTGATTCGGACACACTCTATGGCTACACCTTC.